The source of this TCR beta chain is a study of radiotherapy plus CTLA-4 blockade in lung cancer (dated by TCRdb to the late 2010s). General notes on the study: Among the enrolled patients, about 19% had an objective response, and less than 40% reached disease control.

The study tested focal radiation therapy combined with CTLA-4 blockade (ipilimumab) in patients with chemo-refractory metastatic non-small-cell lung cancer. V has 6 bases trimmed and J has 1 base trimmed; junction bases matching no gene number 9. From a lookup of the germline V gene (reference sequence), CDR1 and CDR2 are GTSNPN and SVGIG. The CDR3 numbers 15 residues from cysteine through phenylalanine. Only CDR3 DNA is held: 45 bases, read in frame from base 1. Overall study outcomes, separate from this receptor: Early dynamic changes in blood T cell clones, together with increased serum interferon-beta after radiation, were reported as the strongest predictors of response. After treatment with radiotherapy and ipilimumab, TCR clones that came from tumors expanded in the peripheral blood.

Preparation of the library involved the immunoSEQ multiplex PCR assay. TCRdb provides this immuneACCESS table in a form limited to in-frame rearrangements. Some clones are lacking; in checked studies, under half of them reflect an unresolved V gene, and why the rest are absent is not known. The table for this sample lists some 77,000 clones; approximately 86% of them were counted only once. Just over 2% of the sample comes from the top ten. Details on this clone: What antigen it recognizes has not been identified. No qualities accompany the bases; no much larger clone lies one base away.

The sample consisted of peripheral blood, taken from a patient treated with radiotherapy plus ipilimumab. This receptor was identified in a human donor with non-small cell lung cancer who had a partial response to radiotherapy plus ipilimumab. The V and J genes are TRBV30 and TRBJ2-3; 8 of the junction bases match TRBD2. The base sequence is TGTGCCTGCCCTCTCCCAGCGGGGGGCACAGATACGCAGTATTTT. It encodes CACPLPAGGTDTQYF.